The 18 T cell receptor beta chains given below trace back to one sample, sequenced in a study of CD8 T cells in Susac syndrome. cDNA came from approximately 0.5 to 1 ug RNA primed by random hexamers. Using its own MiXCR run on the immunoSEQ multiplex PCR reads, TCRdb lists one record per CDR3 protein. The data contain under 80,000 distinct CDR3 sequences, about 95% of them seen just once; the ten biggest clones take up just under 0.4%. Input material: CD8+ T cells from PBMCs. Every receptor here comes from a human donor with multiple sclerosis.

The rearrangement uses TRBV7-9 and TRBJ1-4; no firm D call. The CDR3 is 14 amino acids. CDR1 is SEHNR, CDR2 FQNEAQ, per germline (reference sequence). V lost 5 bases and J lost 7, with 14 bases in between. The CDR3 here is CASSPVGAREKLFF. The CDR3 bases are TGTGCCAGCAGCCCAGTAGGTGCCCGTGAAAAACTGTTTTTT.

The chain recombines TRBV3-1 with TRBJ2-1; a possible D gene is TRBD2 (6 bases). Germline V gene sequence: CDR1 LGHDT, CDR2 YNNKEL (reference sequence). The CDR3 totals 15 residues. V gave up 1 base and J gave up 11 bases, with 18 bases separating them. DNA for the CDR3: TGTGCCAGCAGCCAAGGGGGACTGGAATCCAGGAAGCAGTTCTTC. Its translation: CASSQGGLESRKQFF.

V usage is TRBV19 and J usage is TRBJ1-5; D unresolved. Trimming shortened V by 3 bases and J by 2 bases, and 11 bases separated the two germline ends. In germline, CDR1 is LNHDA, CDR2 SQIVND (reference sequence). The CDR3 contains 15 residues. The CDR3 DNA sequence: TGTGCCAGTAGTATCGTTGGAATCGGCAATCAGCCCCAGCATTTT. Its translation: CASSIVGIGNQPQHF.

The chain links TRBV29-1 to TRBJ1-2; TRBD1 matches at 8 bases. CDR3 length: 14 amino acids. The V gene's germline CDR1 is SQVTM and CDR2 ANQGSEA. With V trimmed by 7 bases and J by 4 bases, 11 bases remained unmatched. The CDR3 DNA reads TGCAGCGCTCAAACGCAGGGGGCCGGCTATGGCTACACCTTC. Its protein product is CSAQTQGAGYGYTF.

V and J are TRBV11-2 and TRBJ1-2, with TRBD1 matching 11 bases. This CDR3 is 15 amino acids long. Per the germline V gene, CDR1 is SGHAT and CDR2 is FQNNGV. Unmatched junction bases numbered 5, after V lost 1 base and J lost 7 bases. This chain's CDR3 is CASSLVRDRGFGYTF. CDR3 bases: TGTGCCAGCAGCTTAGTCCGGGACAGGGGGTTTGGCTACACCTTC.

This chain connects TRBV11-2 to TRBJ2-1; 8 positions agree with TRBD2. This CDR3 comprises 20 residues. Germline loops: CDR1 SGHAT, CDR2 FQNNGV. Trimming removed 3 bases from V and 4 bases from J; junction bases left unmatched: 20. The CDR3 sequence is CASSFYPPPSWAGGYNEQFF. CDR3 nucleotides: TGTGCCAGCAGCTTTTATCCCCCCCCCAGTTGGGCGGGGGGTTACAATGAGCAGTTCTTC.

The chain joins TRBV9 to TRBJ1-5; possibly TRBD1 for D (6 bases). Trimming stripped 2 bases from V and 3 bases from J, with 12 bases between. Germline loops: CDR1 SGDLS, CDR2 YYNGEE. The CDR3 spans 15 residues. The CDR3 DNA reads TGTGCCAGCAGCGTCTCAGGGGTAATCAATCAGCCCCAGCATTTT. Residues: CASSVSGVINQPQHF.

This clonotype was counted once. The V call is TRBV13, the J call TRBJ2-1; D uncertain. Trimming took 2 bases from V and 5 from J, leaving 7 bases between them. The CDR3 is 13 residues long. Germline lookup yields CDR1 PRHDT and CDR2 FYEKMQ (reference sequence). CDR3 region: CASSLFRNNEQFF. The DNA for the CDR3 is TGTGCCAGCAGCTTATTCAGAAACAATGAGCAGTTCTTC.

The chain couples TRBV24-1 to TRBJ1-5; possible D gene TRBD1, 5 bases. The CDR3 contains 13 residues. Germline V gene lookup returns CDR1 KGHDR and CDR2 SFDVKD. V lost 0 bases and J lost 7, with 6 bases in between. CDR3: CATSDLRGQPQHF. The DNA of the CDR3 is TGTGCCACCAGTGATTTGAGGGGCCAGCCCCAGCATTTT.

Here the CDR3 reads CAVRRDGRRDGNSPLHF. The CDR3, as DNA: TGTGCCGTACGACGGGACGGGCGCAGGGATGGTAATTCACCCCTCCACTTT. The V and J genes are TRBV7-6 and TRBJ1-6; a weak D match, TRBD1 (5 bases). V lost 11 bases and J lost 6, with 26 bases in between. The CDR3 length is 17 residues. Germline V lookup: CDR1 SGHVS, CDR2 FNYEAQ.

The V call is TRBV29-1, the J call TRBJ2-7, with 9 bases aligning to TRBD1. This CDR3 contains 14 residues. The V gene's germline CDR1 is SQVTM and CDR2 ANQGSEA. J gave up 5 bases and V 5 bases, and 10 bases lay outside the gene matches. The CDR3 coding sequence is TGCAGCGTTCGCCCTTTGGGACAGGGCCACGAGCAGTACTTC. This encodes CSVRPLGQGHEQYF.

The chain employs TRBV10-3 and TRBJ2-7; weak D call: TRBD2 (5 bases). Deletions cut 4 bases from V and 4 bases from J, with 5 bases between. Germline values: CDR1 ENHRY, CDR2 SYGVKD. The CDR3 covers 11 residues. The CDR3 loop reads CAISGGYEQYF. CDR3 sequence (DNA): TGTGCCATCAGTGGAGGGTACGAGCAGTACTTC.

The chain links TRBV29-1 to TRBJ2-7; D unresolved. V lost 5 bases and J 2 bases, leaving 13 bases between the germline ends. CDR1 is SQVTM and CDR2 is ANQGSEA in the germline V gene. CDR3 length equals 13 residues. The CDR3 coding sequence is TGCAGCGTTCACGCCGCAGCTACCTACGAGCAGTACTTC. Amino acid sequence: CSVHAAATYEQYF.

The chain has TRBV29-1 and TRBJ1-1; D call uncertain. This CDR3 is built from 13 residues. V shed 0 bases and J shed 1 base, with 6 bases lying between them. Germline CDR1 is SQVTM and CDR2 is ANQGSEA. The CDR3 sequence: CSVEDQGNTEAFF. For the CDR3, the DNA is TGCAGCGTTGAAGATCAAGGGAACACTGAAGCTTTCTTT. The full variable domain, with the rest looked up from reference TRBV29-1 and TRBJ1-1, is SAVISQKPSRDICQRGTSLTIQCQVDSQVTMMFWYRQQPGQSLTLIATANQGSEATYESGFVIDKFPISRPNLTFSTLTVSNMSPEDSSIYLCSVEDQGNTEAFFGQGTRLTVV.

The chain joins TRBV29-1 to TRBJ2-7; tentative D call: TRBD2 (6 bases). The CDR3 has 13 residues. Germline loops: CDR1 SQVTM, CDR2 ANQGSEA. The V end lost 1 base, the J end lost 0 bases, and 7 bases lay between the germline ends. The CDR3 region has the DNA TGCAGCGTTGAAGGGGGGGACTCCTACGAGCAGTACTTC. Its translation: CSVEGGDSYEQYF.

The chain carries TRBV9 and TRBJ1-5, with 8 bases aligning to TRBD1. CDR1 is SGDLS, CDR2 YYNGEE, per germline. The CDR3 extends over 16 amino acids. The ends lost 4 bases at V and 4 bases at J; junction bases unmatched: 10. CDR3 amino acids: CASSPFPGQVNQPQHF. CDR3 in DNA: TGTGCCAGCAGCCCCTTCCCGGGACAGGTTAATCAGCCCCAGCATTTT.

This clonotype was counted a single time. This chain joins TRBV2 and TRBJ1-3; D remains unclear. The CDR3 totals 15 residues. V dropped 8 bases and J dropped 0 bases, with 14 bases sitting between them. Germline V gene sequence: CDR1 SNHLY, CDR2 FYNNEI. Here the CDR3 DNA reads TGTGCCAGCTCTTCCCCAGATATCTCTGGAAACACCATATATTTT. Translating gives CASSSPDISGNTIYF.

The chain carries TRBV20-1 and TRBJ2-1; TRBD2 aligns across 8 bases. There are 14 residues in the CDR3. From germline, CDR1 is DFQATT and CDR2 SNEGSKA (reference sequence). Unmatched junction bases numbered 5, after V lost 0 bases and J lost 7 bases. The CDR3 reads CSARDRSGSNEQFF. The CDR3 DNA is TGCAGTGCTAGAGATCGCAGCGGGAGTAATGAGCAGTTCTTC.